Shown below are 4 T cell receptor beta chains from a single sample sequenced in a study of T-cell memory formation after mild COVID-19 (dated by TCRdb to the early 2020s). Library creation used 5' RACE. The sequencing machine was an Illumina NovaSeq 6000. TCRdb trimmed the raw reads at Q25, called clones with MiXCR and kept productive beta chains. Every distinct CDR3 protein forms one entry, paired with its most common genes and DNA. Here the sample has 40,000 to 45,000 distinct CDR3 sequences; 7.5% to 10% occur a single time. The ten largest clones add up to about 11% of the sample. Source material: PBMCs or a T cell subset sorted from them (not recorded which). The source is an adult woman who had mild COVID-19 (a few samples of this study predate the infection). The sample titles of this study are shuffled in the database, so cell type and time point are left out; the donor was told from shared clones.

This clonotype was picked up many times. The CDR3 DNA sequence: TGTGCCAGCAGGTCTACCAGCGGGGTCCAAGAGACCCAGTACTTC. It yields the protein CASRSTSGVQETQYF. The chain combines TRBV6-1 with TRBJ2-5; 7 positions agree with TRBD2. This CDR3 comprises 15 residues. V lost 6 bases to trimming and J lost 1 base; unmatched junction nucleotides: 8. CDR1 MNHNS and CDR2 SASEGT come from the germline V gene.

The DNA of the CDR3 is TGTGCCATCAGTGCATCCACAGGGGGGGACACTGAAGCTTTCTTT. This translates into CAISASTGGDTEAFF. V is TRBV10-3 and J is TRBJ1-1; 8 nucleotides align to TRBD1. There are 15 residues in the CDR3. In germline, CDR1 is ENHRY, CDR2 SYGVKD. The V and J ends lost 4 bases and 3 bases, in that order; junction bases with no gene match: 7.

V gene TRBV2 combines with J gene TRBJ1-1; the match to TRBD1 covers 7 bases. The CDR3 is made up of 15 amino acids. Germline lookup yields CDR1 SNHLY and CDR2 FYNNEI. J gave up 0 bases and V 6 bases, and 7 bases lay outside the gene matches. The CDR3 loop is CASRRQGSLNTEAFF. The CDR3, as DNA: TGTGCCAGCAGAAGACAGGGTAGTTTGAACACTGAAGCTTTCTTT.

There are many counts of this clonotype. The chain links TRBV27 to TRBJ2-3, with 7 bases aligning to TRBD1. Germline trimming cut 0 bases from V and 0 bases from J; bases unmatched to any gene: 6. This CDR3 comprises 17 residues. From germline, CDR1 is MNHEY and CDR2 SMNVEV (reference sequence). The CDR3 spells CASSLSWDSASTDTQYF. CDR3 sequence (DNA): TGTGCCAGCAGTTTATCGTGGGACAGTGCGAGCACAGATACGCAGTATTTT.